The 2 T cell receptor beta chains in this list originate from one sample, sequenced in a study of OX40 agonist ivuxolimab in advanced cancers. Profiling relied on immunoSEQ multiplex PCR, and the TCRdb table lists in-frame clones only, not all of them. Among 60,000 to 80,000 clones, nearly 90% were seen once, and the ten largest hold approximately 10%. The sequences come from CD4+ or CD8+ T cells sorted from blood, collected in a trial of the OX40 agonist ivuxolimab. All receptors come from an adult with an advanced solid tumor such as melanoma, head and neck, liver or kidney cancer.

This clone is a singleton in its sample. The genes are TRBV6-5 and TRBJ1-3; D may be TRBD1 (6 bases). Germline V CDR1 and CDR2: MNHEY, SVGAGI. Trimming removed 2 bases at V and 2 bases at J, with 10 bases between. The CDR3 contains 15 residues. The CDR3 loop is CASSYGGGAGNTIYF. In DNA form, the CDR3 reads TGTGCCAGCAGTTACGGAGGGGGTGCTGGAAACACCATATATTTT.

CDR3 nucleotides: TGTGCCAGCAGCAAAGAGGCGGCAGGGGCCTCCTACGAGCAGTACTTC. The encoded protein is CASSKEAAGASYEQYF. The rearrangement links TRBV21-1 to TRBJ2-7; the D call in the table, TRBD1, was not verified against the DNA. TRBV21-1 is annotated as a pseudogene. This CDR3 is 16 amino acids long.